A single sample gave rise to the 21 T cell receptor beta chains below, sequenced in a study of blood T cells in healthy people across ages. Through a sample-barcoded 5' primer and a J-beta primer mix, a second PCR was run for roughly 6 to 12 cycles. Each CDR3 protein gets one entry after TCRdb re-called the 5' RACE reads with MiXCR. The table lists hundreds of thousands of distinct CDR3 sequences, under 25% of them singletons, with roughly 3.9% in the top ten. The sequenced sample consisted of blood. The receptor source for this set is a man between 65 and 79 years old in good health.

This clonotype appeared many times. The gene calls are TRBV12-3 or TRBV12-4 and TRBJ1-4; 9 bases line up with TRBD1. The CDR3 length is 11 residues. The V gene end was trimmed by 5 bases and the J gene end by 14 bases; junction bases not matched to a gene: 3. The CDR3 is CASSTGGKLFF. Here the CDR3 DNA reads TGTGCCAGCAGTACAGGGGGCAAGCTGTTTTTT.

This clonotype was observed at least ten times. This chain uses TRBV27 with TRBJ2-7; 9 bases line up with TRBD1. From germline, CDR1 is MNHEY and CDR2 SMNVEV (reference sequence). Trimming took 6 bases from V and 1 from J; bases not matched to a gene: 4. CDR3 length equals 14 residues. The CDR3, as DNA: TGTGCCAGCAGCAGACAGGGGGTTTCCTACGAGCAGTACTTC. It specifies CASSRQGVSYEQYF.

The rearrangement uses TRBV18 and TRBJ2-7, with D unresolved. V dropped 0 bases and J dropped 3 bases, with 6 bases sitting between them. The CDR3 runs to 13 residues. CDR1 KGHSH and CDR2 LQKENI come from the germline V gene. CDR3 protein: CASSPPTGYEQYF. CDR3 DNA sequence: TGTGCCAGCTCACCACCGACGGGCTACGAGCAGTACTTC.

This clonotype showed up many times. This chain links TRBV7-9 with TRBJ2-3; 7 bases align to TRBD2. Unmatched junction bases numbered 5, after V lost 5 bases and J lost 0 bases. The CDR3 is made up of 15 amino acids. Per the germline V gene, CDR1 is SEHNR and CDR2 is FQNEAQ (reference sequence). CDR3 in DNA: TGTGCCAGCAGCCCTAGCGGCCCTAGCACAGATACGCAGTATTTT. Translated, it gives CASSPSGPSTDTQYF.

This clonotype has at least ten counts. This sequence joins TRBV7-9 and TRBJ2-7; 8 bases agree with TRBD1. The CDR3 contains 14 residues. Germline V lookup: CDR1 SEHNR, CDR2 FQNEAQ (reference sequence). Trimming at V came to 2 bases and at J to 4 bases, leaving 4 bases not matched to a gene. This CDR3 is CASSLSGQVYEQYF. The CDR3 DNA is TGTGCCAGCAGCTTATCGGGACAGGTATACGAGCAGTACTTC.

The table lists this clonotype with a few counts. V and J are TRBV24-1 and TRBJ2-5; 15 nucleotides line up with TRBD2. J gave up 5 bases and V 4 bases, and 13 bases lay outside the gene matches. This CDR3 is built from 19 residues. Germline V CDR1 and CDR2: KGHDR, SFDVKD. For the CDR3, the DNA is TGTGCCACCAGTGAGGAGCTTGGACTAGCGGGAGGGCCGTGGGAGACCCAGTACTTC. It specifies CATSEELGLAGGPWETQYF.

CDR3 protein: CASSQDKQPQETQYF. The CDR3 region has the DNA TGTGCCAGCAGCCAAGATAAACAGCCCCAAGAGACCCAGTACTTC. This chain connects TRBV14 to TRBJ2-5; D is unresolved. CDR3 size: 15 residues. Trimming took off 0 bases at V and 1 base at J, with 9 bases between the two ends. Germline V lookup: CDR1 SGHDN, CDR2 FVKESK.

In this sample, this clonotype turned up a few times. CDR3 loop: CSARDGRGLTEAFF. CDR3 coding DNA: TGCAGTGCTAGAGATGGCAGGGGGCTTACTGAAGCTTTCTTT. This chain connects TRBV20-1 to TRBJ1-1; 8 bases match TRBD1. CDR3 size: 14 residues. Germline V gives CDR1 DFQATT, CDR2 SNEGSKA (reference sequence). V trimming: 0 bases; J trimming: 5 bases; junction bases outside the gene matches: 5.

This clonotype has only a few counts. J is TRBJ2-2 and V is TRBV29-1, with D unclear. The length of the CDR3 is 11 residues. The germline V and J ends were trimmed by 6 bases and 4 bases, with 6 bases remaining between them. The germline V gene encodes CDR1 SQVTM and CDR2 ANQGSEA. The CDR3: CSVTATGELFF. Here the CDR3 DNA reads TGCAGCGTCACGGCCACCGGGGAGCTGTTTTTT.

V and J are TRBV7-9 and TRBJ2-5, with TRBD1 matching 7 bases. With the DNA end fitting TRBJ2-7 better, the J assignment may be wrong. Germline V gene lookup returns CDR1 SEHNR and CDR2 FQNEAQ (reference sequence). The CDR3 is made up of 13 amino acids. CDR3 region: CATVGDRPYEQYF. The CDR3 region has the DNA TGTGCCACGGTTGGGGACAGACCCTACGAGCAGTACTTC.

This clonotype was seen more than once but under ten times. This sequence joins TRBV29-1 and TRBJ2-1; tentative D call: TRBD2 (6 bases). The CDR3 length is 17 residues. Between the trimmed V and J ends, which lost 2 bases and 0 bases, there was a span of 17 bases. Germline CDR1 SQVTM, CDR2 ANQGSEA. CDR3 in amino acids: CSVEIFSGASSYNEQFF. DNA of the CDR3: TGCAGCGTTGAAATCTTTAGCGGAGCCAGCTCCTACAATGAGCAGTTCTTC.

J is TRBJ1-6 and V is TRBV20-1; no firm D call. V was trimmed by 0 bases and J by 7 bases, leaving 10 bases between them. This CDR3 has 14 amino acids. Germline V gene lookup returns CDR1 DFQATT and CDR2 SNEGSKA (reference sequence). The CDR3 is CSAREGFSNSPLHF. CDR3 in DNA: TGCAGTGCTAGAGAAGGGTTCTCGAATTCACCCCTCCACTTT.

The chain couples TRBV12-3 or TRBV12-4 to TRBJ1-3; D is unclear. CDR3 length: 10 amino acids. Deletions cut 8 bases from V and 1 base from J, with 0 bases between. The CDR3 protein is CASSGNTIYF. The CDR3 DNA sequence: TGTGCCAGCTCTGGAAACACCATATATTTT.

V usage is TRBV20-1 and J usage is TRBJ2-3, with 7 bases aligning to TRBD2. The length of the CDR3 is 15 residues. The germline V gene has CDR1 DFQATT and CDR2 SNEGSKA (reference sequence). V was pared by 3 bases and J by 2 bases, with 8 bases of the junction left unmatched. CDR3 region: CSASEAGAITDTQYF. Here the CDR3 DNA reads TGCAGTGCTAGTGAGGCGGGAGCTATCACAGATACGCAGTATTTT.

The CDR3 loop is CSAVAGGWYNEQFF. Here the CDR3 DNA reads TGCAGTGCAGTAGCGGGAGGGTGGTACAATGAGCAGTTCTTC. The chain recombines TRBV20-1 with TRBJ2-1; 11 nucleotides agree with TRBD2. The CDR3 spans 14 residues. Trimming took 6 bases from V and 4 from J; bases not matched to a gene: 5. Germline CDR1 reads DFQATT; CDR2 reads SNEGSKA (reference sequence).

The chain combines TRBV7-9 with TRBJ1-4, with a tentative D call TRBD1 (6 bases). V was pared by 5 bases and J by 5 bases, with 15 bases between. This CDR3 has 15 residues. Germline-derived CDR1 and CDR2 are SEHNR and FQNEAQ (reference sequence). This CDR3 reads CASSGTGTLNEKLFF. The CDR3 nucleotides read TGTGCCAGCAGCGGAACCGGGACATTAAATGAAAAACTGTTTTTT.

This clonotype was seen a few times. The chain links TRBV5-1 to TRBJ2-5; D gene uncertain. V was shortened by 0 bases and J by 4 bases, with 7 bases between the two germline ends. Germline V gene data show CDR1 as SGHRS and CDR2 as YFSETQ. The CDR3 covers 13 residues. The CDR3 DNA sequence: TGCGCCAGCAGCTTGGTTTGGAGAGAGACCCAGTACTTC. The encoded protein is CASSLVWRETQYF. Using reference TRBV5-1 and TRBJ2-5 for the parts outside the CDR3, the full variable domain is KAGVTQTPRYLIKTRGQQVTLSCSPISGHRSVSWYQQTPGQGLQFLFEYFSETQRNKGNFPGRFSGRQFSNSRSEMNVSTLELGDSALYLCASSLVWRETQYFGPGTRLLVL.

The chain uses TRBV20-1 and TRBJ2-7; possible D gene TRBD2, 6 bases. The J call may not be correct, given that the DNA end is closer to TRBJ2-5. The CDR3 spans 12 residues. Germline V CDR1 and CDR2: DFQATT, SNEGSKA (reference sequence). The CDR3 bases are TGCAGTGCCTCGAGGGAGGTAGAGACCCAGTACTTC. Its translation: CSASREVETQYF.

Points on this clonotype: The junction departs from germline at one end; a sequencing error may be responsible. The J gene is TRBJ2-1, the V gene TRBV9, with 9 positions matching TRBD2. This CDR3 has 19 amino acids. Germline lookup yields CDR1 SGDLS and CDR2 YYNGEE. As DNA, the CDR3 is TGTGCCAGCAGCCCCCGGGGATTGCGGGAGGGCCTAGAATACAATGAGCGGTTCTTC. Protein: CASSPRGLREGLEYNERFF.

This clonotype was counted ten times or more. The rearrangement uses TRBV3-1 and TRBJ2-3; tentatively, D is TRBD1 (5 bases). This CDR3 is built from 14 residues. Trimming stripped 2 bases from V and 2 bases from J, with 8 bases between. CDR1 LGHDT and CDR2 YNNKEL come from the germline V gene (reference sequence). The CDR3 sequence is CASSQRGSTDTQYF. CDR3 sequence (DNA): TGTGCCAGCAGCCAAAGGGGTTCCACAGATACGCAGTATTTT.

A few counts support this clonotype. For the CDR3, the DNA is TGTGCCAGCAGCGTTAGCGGGATGGGGAATGAGCAGTTCTTC. Its protein is CASSVSGMGNEQFF. The chain uses TRBV9 and TRBJ2-1, with 8 bases identical to TRBD2. The germline gives CDR1 SGDLS, CDR2 YYNGEE. The CDR3 runs to 14 residues. Trimming removed 2 bases from V and 7 bases from J; junction bases left unmatched: 5.